This T cell receptor beta chain is drawn from a study of human T cells and chemical hapten exposure. TCRdb passed the RACE reads through MiXCR, listing each CDR3 protein once. The table includes 350,000 to 400,000 distinct CDR3 sequences, 5.1% detected once. Trimming shortened V by 6 bases and J by 6 bases, and 15 bases separated the two germline ends. The germline V gene has CDR1 DFQATT and CDR2 SNEGSKA (reference sequence). The CDR3 is made up of 12 amino acids. As to time point: pre-sensitization, week 0. Treatment meaning: therapeutic diphenylcyclopropenone sensitization with weekly scalp DPC. Every donor had alopecia and was 18 to 70 years old; all were suitable for DPC.

The sequencing used whole blood, collected in connection with sensitization to the hapten diphenylcyclopropenone (DPC). The sequence was obtained from a woman in her forties or fifties with alopecia areata. Some clones in this sample may be carry-over from other donors' samples. The chain combines TRBV20-1 with TRBJ2-7; D is possibly TRBD1 or TRBD2 (6 bases each). CDR3 residues: CSANQRGVEQYF. The CDR3 coding sequence is TGCAGTGCCAACCAGAGGGGGGTCGAGCAGTACTTC.